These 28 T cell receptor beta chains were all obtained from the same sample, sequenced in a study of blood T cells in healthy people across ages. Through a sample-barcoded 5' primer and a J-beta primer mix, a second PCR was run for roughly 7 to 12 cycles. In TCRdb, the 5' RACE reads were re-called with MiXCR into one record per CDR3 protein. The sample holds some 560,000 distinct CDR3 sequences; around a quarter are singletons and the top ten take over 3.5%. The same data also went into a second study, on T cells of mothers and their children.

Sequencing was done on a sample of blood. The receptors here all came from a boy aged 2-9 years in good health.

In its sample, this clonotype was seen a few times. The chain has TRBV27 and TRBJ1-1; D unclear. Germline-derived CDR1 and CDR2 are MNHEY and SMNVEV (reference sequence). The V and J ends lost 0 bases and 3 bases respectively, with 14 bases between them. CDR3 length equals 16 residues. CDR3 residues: CASSLSGRIRYTEAFF. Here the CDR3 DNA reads TGTGCCAGCAGTTTATCAGGCAGGATTCGGTACACTGAAGCTTTCTTT.

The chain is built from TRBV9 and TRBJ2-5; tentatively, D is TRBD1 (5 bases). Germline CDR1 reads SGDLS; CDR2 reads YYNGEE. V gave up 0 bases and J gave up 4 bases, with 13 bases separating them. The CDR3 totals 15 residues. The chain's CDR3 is CASSVASQQGETQYF. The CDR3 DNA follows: TGTGCCAGCAGCGTAGCTTCTCAGCAGGGAGAGACCCAGTACTTC.

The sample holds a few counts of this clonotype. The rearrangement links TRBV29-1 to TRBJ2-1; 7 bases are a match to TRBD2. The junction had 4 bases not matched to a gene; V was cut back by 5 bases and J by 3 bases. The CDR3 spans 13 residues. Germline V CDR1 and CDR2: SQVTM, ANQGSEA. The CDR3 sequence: CSVRSSGYNEQFF. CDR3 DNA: TGCAGCGTTAGGTCTAGCGGCTACAATGAGCAGTTCTTC.

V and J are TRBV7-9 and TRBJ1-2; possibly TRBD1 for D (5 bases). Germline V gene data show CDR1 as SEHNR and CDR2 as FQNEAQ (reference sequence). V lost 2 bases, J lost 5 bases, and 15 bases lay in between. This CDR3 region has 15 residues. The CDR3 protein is CASSLLAGGDYGYTF. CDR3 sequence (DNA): TGTGCCAGCAGCTTATTGGCGGGGGGAGATTATGGCTACACCTTC.

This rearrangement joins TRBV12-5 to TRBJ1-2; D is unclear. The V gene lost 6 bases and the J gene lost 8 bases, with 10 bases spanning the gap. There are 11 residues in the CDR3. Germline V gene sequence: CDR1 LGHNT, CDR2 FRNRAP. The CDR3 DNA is TGTGCTAGTGGCCCGGGCATCGGCTACACCTTC. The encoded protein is CASGPGIGYTF.

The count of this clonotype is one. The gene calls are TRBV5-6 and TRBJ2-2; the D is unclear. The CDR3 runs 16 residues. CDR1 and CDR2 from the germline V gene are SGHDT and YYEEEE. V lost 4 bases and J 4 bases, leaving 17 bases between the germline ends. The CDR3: CASSAHGGRLTGELFF. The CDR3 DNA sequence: TGTGCCAGCAGCGCCCATGGCGGTCGCCTCACCGGGGAGCTGTTTTTT.

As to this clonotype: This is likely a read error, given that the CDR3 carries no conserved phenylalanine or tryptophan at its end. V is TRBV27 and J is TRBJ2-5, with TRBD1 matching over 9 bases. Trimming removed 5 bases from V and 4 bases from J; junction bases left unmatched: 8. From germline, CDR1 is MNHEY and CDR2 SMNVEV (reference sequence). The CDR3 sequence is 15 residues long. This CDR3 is CASSDGQGFGETQYY. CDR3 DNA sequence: TGTGCCAGCAGTGACGGACAGGGGTTCGGAGAGACCCAGTACTAC.

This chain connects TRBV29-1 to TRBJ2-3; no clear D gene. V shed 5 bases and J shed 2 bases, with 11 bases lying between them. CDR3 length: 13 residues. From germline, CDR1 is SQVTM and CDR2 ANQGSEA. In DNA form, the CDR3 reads TGCAGCGTTCGAACCGGAGACACAGATACGCAGTATTTT. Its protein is CSVRTGDTDTQYF.

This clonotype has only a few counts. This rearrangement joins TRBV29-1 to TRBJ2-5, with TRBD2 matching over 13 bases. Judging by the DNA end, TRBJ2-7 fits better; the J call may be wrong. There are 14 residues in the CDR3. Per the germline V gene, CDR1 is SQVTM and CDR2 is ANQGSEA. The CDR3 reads CSARGLAGHLEQYF. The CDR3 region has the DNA TGCAGCGCGAGGGGACTAGCGGGGCATCTCGAGCAGTACTTC.

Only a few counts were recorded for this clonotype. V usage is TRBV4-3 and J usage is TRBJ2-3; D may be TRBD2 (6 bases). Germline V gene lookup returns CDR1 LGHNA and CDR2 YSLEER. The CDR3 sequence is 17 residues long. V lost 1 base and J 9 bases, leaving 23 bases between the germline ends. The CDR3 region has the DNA TGCGCCAGCAGCCAAGGATATTTAGGACTGGAGGGACCGACGCAGTATTTT. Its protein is CASSQGYLGLEGPTQYF.

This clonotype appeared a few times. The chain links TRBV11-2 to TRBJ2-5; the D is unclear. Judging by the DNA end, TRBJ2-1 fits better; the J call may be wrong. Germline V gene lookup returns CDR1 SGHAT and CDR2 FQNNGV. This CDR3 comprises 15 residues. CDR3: CASSLGSGLDRWQFF. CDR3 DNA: TGTGCCAGCAGCTTAGGATCTGGGCTAGATCGATGGCAGTTCTTC.

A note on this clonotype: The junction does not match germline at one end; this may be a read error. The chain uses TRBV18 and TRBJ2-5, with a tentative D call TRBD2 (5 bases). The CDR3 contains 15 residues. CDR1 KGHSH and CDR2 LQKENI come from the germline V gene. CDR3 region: CASSPPIERRTTQYF. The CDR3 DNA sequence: TGTGCTAGCTCACCCCCTATTGAGCGGAGGACCACCCAGTACTTC.

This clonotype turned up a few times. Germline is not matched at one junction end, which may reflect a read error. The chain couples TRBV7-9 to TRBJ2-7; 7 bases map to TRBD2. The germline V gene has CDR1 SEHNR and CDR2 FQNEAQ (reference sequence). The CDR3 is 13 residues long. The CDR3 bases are TGTGCCAGCAGCGTAGCGGGTCCCTACGAGCAGTACTTC. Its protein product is CASSVAGPYEQYF.

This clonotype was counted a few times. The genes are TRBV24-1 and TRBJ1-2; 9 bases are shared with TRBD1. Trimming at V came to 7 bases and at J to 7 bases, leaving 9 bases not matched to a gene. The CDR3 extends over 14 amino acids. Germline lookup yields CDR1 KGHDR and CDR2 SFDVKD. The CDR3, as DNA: TGTGCCACCAGCGCCGGGACAGGGACGCTTGGCTACACCTTC. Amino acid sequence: CATSAGTGTLGYTF.

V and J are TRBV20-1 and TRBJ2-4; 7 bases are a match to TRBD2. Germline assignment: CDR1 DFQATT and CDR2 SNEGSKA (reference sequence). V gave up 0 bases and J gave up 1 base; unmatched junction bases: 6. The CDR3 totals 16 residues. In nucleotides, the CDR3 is TGCAGTGCTAGAGATTTGAGGGAGGGGGCCAAAAACATTCAGTACTTC. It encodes CSARDLREGAKNIQYF.

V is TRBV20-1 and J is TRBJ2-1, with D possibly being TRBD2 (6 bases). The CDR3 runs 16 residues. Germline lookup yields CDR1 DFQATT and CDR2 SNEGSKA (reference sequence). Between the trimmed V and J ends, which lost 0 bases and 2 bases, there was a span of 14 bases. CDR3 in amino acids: CSARDPRGPTYNEQFF. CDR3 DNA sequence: TGCAGTGCTAGAGATCCGCGGGGCCCGACCTACAATGAGCAGTTCTTC.

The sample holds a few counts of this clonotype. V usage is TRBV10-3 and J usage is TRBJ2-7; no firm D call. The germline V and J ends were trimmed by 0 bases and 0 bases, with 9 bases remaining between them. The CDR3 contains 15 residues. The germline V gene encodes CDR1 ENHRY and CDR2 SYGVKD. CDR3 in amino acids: CAISESRGYSYEQYF. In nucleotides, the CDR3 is TGTGCCATCAGTGAGTCAAGAGGTTACTCCTACGAGCAGTACTTC.

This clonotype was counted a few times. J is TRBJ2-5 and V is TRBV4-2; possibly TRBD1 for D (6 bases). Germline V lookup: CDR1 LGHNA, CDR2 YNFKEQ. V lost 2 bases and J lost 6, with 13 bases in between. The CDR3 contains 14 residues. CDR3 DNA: TGTGCCAGCAGCCAATTATATGGGGGCCAGACCCAGTACTTC. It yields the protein CASSQLYGGQTQYF.

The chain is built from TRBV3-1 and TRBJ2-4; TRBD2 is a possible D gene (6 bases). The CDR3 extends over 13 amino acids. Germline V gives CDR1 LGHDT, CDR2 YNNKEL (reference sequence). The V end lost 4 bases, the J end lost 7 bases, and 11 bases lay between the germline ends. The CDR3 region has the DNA TGTGCCAGCAGCCGTACGGGAGCGAACATTCAGTACTTC. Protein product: CASSRTGANIQYF.

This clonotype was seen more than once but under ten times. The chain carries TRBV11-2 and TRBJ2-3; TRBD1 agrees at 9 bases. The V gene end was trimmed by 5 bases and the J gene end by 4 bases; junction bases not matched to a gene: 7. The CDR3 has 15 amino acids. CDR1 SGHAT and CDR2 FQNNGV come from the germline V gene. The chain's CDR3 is CASSPRDRDPDTQYF. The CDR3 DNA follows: TGTGCCAGCAGCCCACGGGACAGGGACCCAGATACGCAGTATTTT.

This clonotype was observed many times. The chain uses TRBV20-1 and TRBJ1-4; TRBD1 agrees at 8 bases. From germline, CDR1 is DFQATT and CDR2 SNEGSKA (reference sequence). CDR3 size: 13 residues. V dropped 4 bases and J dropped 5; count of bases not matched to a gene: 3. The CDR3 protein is CSANRGSNEKLFF. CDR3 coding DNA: TGCAGTGCTAACAGGGGGTCGAATGAAAAACTGTTTTTT.

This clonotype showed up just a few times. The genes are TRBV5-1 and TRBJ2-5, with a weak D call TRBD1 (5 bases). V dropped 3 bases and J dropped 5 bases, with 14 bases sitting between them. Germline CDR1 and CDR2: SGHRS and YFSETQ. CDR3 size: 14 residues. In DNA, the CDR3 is TGCGCCAGCAGCTCTAGACAGATCTCGGAGACCCAGTACTTC. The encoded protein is CASSSRQISETQYF.

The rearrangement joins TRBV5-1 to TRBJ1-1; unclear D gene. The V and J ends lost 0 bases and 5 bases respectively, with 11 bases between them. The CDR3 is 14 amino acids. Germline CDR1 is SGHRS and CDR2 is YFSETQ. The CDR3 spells CASSLGEAGTEAFF. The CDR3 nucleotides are TGCGCCAGCAGCTTGGGGGAGGCCGGAACTGAAGCTTTCTTT.

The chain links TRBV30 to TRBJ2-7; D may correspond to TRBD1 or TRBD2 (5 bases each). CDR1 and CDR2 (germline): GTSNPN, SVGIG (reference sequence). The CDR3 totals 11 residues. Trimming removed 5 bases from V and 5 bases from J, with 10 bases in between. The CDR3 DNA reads TGTGCCTGGGCCAGGGAGCACGAGCAGTACTTC. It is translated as CAWAREHEQYF.

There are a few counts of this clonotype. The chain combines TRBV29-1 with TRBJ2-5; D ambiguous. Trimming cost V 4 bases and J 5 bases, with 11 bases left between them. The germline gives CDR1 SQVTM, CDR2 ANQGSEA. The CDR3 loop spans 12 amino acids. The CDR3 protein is CSVGASRETQYF. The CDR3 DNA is TGCAGCGTTGGGGCCAGCAGGGAGACCCAGTACTTC.

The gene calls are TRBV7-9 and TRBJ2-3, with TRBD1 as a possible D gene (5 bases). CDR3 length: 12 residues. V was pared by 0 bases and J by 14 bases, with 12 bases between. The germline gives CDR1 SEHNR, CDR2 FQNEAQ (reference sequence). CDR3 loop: CASSLAADTAYF. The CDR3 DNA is TGTGCCAGCAGCTTAGCGGCGGACACGGCGTATTTT. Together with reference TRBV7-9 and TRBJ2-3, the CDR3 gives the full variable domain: DTGVSQNPRHKITKRGQNVTFRCDPISEHNRLYWYRQTLGQGPEFLTYFQNEAQLEKSRLLSDRFSAERPKGSFSTLEIQRTEQGDSAMYLCASSLAADTAYFGPGTRLTVL.

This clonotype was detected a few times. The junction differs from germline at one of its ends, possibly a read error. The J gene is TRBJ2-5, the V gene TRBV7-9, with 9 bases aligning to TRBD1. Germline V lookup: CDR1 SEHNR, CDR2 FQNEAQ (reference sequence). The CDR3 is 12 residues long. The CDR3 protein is CASSPSGDREFF. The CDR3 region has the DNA TGTGCCAGCAGCCCAAGTGGGGACAGGGAGTTCTTC.

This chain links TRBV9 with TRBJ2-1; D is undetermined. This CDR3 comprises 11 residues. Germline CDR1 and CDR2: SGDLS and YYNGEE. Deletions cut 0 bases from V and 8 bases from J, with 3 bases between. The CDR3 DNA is TGTGCCAGCAGCGTAGCCCATGAGCAGTTCTTC. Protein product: CASSVAHEQFF.